The 6 T cell receptor beta chains below all came from one sample that was sequenced in a study of CD8 T cells in Susac syndrome (dated by TCRdb to about 2019). The library was made by the immunoSEQ multiplex PCR assay. RNA was extracted with the RNeasy kit and roughly 0.45 to 1 ug was reverse transcribed using random hexamers. TCRdb applied fastp at Q25 and MiXCR to the public reads, then kept only in-frame beta chains. Under each unique CDR3 protein, matching rows form one entry showing the most common genes and DNA. Within this sample are around 130,000 distinct CDR3 sequences, with around 86% of them counted one time only. In total, the top ten clones hold 0.5% to 0.65% of the sample. The sequencing input was CD8+ T cells from PBMCs. The receptors come from a human donor with multiple sclerosis.

The rearrangement uses TRBV27 and TRBJ2-1; weak D call: TRBD2 (5 bases). Trimming stripped 5 bases from V and 0 bases from J, with 11 bases between. This CDR3 has 15 amino acids. From germline, CDR1 is MNHEY and CDR2 SMNVEV (reference sequence). The CDR3 DNA sequence: TGTGCCAGCAGTGGGAGCGTGAGCTCCTACAATGAGCAGTTCTTC. Residues: CASSGSVSSYNEQFF.

CDR3 in DNA: TGTGCCAGCAGTTTAGGGGACAGGGGTCCAGATACGCAGTATTTT. Amino acid sequence: CASSLGDRGPDTQYF. The V and J genes are TRBV12-3 or TRBV12-4 and TRBJ2-3; 10 bases map to TRBD1. Trimming at V came to 1 base and at J to 4 bases, leaving 2 bases not matched to a gene. The CDR3 runs to 15 residues.

The chain employs TRBV5-8 and TRBJ2-1, with D possibly being TRBD2 (6 bases). The germline V gene has CDR1 SGHTS and CDR2 YDEGEE. V was shortened by 0 bases and J by 7 bases, with 20 bases between the two germline ends. This CDR3 is 17 amino acids long. This CDR3 reads CASSLDIGGASGNEQFF. The CDR3, as DNA: TGTGCCAGCAGCTTGGATATTGGCGGGGCTTCGGGGAATGAGCAGTTCTTC.

The genes are TRBV30 and TRBJ2-7; TRBD2 might be the D (5 bases). Trimming pared 2 bases from V and 2 bases from J, leaving 7 bases between. Germline-derived CDR1 and CDR2 are GTSNPN and SVGIG (reference sequence). The CDR3 is 12 amino acids. The DNA for the CDR3 is TGTGCCTGGAGTAGGACTCCCTACGAGCAGTACGTC. Protein: CAWSRTPYEQYV.

A note on this clonotype: Because the CDR3 is missing its conserved closing phenylalanine or tryptophan, this is likely a read error. The V and J genes are TRBV6-2 or TRBV6-3 and TRBJ2-6, with TRBD1 matching over 7 bases. The CDR3 contains 16 residues. V was pared by 6 bases and J by 2 bases, with 7 bases of the junction left unmatched. The germline CDR1 and CDR2 sequences are MNHEY and SVGEGT. The CDR3 loop is CASRPITGAGANVLTL. The CDR3 DNA follows: TGTGCCAGCAGACCTATCACAGGGGCTGGGGCCAACGTCCTGACTCTC.

The V and J genes are TRBV24-1 and TRBJ2-7; 7 bases align to TRBD2. The CDR3 runs to 11 residues. The V gene's germline CDR1 is KGHDR and CDR2 SFDVKD. After removal of 7 bases from V and 4 bases from J, the junction contained 0 bases not matched to a gene. The CDR3 is CATSGGYEQYF. CDR3 in DNA: TGTGCCACCAGCGGGGGGTACGAGCAGTACTTC.